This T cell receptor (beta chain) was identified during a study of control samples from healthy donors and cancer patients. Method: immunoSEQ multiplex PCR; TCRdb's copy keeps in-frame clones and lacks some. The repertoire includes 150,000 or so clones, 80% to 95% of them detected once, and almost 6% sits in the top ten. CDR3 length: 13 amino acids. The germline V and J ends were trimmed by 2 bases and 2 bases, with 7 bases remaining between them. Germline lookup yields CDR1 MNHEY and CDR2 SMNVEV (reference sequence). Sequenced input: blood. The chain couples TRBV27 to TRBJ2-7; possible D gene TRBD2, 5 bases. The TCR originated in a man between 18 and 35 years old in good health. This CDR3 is CASSLRDAYEQYF. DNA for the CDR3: TGTGCCAGCAGTTTACGGGATGCCTACGAGCAGTACTTC.